This TCR beta chain came from a study of neoadjuvant nivolumab and ipilimumab in lung cancer. The wider study: Patients got nivolumab 3 mg/kg on days 1, 15 and 29; combination added ipilimumab 1 mg/kg day 1.

On this clone: The antigen is not known.

The CDR3 covers 15 residues. Germline V gene lookup returns CDR1 LNHDA and CDR2 SQIVND (reference sequence). V lost 3 bases, J lost 3 bases, and 14 bases lay in between. Points from the study as a whole: Only a small number of samples underwent TCR sequencing. Only two of four nivolumab-treated tumors gained richness and clonality by surgery. Resected tumors had greater TCR richness and clonality than uninvolved lung.

Generated by immunoSEQ multiplex PCR, the TCRdb table keeps only in-frame clones and is missing some. The sample carries roughly 39,000 clones, about 88% recorded once. Source: peripheral blood, taken before neoadjuvant nivolumab, alone or with ipilimumab. This sequence joins TRBV19 and TRBJ1-2; tentative D call: TRBD1 (5 bases). This receptor was taken from an adult with non-small cell lung cancer. This CDR3 is CASSIQGRGDYGYTF. The DNA for the CDR3 is TGTGCCAGTAGTATTCAGGGACGGGGAGACTATGGCTACACCTTC.